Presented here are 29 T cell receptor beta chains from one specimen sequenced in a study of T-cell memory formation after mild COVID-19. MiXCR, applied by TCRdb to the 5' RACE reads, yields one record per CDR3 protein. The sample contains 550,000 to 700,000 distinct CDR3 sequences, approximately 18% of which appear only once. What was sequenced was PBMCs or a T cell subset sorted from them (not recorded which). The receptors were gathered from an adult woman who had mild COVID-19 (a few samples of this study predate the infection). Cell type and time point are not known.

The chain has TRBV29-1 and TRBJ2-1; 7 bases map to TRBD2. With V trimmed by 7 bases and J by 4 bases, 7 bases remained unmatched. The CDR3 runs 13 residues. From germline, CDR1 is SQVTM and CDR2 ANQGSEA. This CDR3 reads CSARLATYNEQFF. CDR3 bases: TGCAGCGCCCGACTAGCTACGTACAATGAGCAGTTCTTC.

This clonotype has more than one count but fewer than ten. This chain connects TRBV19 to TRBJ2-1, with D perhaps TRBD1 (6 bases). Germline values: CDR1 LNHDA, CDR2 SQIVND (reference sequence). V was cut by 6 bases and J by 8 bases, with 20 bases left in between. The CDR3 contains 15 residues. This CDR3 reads CASRGRGTGTDEQFF. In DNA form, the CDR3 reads TGTGCCAGTAGGGGGCGTGGAACAGGGACGGATGAGCAGTTCTTC.

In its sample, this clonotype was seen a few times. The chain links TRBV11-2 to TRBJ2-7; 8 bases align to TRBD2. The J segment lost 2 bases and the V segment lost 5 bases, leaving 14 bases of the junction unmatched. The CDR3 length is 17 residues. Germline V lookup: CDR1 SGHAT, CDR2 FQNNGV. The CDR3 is CASSHIPGQAGAYEQYF. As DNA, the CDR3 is TGTGCCAGCAGCCATATCCCCGGACAAGCGGGAGCCTACGAGCAGTACTTC.

CDR3 sequence: CASSAAGTGVNEQYF. The CDR3 DNA reads TGTGCCAGCAGTGCAGCCGGGACAGGGGTTAACGAGCAGTACTTC. The V and J genes are TRBV25-1 and TRBJ2-7, with 10 bases aligning to TRBD1. With 4 bases clipped from V and 5 bases from J, the junction kept 8 bases outside the gene matches. The germline CDR1 and CDR2 sequences are MGHDK and SYGVNS. CDR3 length: 15 residues.

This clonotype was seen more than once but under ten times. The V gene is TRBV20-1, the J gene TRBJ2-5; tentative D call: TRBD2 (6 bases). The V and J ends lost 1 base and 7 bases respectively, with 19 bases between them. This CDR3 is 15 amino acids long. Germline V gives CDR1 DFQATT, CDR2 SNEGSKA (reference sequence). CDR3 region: CSARALGQGEVTQYF. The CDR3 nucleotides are TGCAGTGCTAGAGCCCTAGGCCAAGGGGAGGTGACCCAGTACTTC.

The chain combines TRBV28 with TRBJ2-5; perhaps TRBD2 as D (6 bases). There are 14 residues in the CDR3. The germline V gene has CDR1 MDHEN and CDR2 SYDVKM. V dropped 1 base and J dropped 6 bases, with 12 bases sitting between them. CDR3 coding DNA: TGTGCCAGCAGTTTATCCCAGGGAGGCAAGACCCAGTACTTC. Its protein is CASSLSQGGKTQYF.

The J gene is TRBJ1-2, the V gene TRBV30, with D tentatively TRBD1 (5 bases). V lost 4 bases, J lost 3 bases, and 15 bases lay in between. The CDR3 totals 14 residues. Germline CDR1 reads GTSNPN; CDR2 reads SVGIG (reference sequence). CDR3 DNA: TGTGCCTGGATCTCACTGGACAAAGACTATGGCTACACCTTC. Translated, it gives CAWISLDKDYGYTF.

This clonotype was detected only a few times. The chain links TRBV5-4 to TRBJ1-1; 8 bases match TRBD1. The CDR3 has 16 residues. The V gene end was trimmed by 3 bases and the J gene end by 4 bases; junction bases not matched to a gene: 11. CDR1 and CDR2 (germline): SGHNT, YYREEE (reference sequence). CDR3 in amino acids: CASSSSGTGTVTEAFF. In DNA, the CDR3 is TGTGCCAGCAGCTCCTCCGGGACAGGTACTGTCACTGAAGCTTTCTTT.

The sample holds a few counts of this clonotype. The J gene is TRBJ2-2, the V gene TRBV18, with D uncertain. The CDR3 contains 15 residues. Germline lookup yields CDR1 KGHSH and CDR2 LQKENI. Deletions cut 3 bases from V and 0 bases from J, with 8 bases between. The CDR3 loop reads CASSPGPSNTGELFF. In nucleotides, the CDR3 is TGTGCCAGCTCACCTGGGCCGTCGAACACCGGGGAGCTGTTTTTT.

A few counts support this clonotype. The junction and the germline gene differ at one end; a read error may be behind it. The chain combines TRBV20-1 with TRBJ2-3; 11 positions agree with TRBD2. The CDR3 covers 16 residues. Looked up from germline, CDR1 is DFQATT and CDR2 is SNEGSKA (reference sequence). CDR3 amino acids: CSARGTSGAGTDTQYF. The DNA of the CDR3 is TGCAGTGCCAGAGGGACTAGCGGAGCAGGCACAGATACGCAGTATTTT.

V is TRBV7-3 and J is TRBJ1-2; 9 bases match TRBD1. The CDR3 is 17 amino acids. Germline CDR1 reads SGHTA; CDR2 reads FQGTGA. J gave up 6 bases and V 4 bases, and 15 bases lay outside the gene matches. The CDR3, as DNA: TGTGCCAGCAGCTCCACCGGGACAGGGATTCTTAGGGATGGCTACACCTTC. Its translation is CASSSTGTGILRDGYTF.

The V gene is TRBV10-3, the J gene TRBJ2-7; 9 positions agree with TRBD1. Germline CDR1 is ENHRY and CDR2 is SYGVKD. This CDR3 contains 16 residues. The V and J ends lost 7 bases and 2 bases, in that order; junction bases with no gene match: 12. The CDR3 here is CAITPFRDRVAYEQYF. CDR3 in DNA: TGTGCCATCACTCCCTTCCGGGACAGGGTGGCCTACGAGCAGTACTTC.

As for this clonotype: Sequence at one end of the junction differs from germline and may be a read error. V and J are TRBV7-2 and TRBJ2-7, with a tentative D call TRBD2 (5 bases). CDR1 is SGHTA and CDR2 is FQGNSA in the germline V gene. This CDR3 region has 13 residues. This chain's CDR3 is CASSPAGFEGVYF. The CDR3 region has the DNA TGTGCCAGCAGCCCGGCGGGCTTCGAAGGTGTCTATTTC. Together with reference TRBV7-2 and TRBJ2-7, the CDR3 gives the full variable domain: GAGVSQSPSNKVTEKGKDVELRCDPISGHTALYWYRQSLGQGLEFLIYFQGNSAPDKSGLPSDRFSAERTGGSVSTLTIQRTQQEDSAVYLCASSPAGFEGVYFGPGTRLTVT.

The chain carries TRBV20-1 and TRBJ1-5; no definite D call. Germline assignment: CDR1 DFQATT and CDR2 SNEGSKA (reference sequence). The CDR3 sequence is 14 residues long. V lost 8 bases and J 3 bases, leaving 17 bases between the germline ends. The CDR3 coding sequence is TGCAGTCGGGGAGGGCCACGGGTCAATCAGCCCCAGCATTTT. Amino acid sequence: CSRGGPRVNQPQHF.

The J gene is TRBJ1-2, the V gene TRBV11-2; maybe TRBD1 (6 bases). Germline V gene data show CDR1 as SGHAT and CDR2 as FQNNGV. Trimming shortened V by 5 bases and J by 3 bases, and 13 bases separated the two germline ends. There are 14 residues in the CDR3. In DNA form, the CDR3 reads TGTGCCAGCAGCCCCTCAGGGGAAGACTATGGCTACACCTTC. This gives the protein CASSPSGEDYGYTF.

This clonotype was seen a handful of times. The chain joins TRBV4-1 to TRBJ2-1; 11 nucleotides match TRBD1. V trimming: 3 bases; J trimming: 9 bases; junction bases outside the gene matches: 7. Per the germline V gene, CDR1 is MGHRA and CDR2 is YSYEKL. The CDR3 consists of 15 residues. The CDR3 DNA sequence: TGCGCCAGCAGCCATAGGACAGGGGGCATGGTTGAGCAGTTCTTC. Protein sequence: CASSHRTGGMVEQFF.

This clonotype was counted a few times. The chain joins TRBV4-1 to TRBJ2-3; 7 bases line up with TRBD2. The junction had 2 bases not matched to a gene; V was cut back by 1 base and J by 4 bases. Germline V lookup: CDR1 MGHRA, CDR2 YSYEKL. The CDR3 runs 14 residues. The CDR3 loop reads CASSQVRGADTQYF. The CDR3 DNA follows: TGCGCCAGCAGCCAAGTTCGGGGGGCAGATACGCAGTATTTT.

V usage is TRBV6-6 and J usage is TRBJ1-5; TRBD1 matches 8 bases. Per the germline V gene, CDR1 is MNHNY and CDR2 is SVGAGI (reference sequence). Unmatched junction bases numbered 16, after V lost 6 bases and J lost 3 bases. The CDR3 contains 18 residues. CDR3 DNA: TGTGCCAGCAGGGGACGGCGCGGACAGGGTGAATACAATCAGCCCCAGCATTTT. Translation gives CASRGRRGQGEYNQPQHF.

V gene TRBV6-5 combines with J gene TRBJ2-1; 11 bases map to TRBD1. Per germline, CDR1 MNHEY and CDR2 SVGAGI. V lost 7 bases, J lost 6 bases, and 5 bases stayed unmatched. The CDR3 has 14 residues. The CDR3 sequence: CASIRDRGTNEQFF. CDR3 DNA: TGTGCCAGCATCCGGGACAGGGGGACCAATGAGCAGTTCTTC.

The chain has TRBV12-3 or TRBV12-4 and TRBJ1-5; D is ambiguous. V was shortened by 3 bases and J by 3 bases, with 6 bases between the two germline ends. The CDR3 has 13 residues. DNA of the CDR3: TGTGCCAGCAGTTTGGAAATCAATCAGCCCCAGCATTTT. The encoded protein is CASSLEINQPQHF.

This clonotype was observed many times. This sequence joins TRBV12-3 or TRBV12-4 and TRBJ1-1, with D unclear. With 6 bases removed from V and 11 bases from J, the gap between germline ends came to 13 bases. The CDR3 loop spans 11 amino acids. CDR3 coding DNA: TGTGCCAGCAGCACCTATGGGGAGGCTTTCTTT. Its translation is CASSTYGEAFF.

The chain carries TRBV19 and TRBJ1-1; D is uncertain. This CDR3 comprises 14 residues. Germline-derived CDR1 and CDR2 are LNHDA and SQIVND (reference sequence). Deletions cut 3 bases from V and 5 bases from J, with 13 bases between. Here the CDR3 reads CASSIFTAGTEAFF. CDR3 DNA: TGTGCCAGTAGTATCTTCACAGCTGGGACTGAAGCTTTCTTT.

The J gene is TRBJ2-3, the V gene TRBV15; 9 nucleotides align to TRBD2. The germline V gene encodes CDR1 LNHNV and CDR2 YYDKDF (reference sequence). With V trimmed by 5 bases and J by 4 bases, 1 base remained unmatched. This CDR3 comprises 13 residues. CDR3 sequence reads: CATSQRGADTQYF. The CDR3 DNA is TGTGCCACCAGCCAGCGGGGGGCAGATACGCAGTATTTT. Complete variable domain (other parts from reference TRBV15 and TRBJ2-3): DAMVIQNPRYQVTQFGKPVTLSCSQTLNHNVMYWYQQKSSQAPKLLFHYYDKDFNNEADTPDNFQSRRPNTSFCFLDIRSPGLGDTAMYLCATSQRGADTQYFGPGTRLTVL.

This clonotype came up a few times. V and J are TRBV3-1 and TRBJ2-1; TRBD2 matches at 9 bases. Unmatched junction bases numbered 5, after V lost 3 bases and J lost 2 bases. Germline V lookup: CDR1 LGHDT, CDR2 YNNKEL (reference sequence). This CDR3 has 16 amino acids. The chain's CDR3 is CASSHLGGGAYNEQFF. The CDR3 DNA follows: TGTGCCAGCAGCCACTTGGGCGGGGGGGCCTACAATGAGCAGTTCTTC.

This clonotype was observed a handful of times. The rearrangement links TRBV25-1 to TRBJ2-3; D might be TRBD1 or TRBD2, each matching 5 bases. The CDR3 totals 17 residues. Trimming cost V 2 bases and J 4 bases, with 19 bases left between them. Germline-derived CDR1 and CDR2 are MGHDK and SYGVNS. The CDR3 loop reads CASSEPAFTGRSDTQYF. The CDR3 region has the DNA TGTGCCAGCAGTGAACCGGCATTCACGGGGCGATCAGATACGCAGTATTTT.

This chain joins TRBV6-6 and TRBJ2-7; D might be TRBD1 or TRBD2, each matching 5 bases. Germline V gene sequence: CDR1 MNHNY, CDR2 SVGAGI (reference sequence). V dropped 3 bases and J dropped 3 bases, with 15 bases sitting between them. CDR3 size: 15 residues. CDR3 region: CASSYPTRTSYEQYF. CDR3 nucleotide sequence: TGTGCCAGCAGTTATCCCACTAGGACAAGCTACGAGCAGTACTTC.

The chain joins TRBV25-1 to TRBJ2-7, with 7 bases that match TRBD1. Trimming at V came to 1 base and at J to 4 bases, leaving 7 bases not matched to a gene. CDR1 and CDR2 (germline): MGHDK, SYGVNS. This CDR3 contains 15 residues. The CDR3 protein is CASSEFRQGSYEQYF. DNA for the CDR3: TGTGCCAGCAGTGAATTCCGACAGGGATCGTACGAGCAGTACTTC.

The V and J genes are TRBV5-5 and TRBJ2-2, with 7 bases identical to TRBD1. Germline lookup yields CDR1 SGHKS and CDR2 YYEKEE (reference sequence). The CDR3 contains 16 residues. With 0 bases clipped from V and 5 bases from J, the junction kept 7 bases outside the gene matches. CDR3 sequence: CASSLVWSRGTGELFF. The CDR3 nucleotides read TGTGCCAGCAGCTTGGTCTGGTCCAGGGGGACCGGGGAGCTGTTTTTT.

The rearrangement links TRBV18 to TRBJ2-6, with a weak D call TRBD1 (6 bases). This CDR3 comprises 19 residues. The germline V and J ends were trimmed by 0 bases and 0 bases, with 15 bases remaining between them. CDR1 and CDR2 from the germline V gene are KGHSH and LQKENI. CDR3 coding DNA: TGTGCCAGCTCACCACCGGGACACCGGACCCGCTCTGGGGCCAACGTCCTGACTTTC. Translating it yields CASSPPGHRTRSGANVLTF.